The entry below describes one T cell receptor beta chain. This CDR3 region has 15 residues. Germline CDR1 reads LNHDA; CDR2 reads SQIVND (reference sequence). V was clipped by 10 bases and J by 0 bases, with 16 bases between them. This entry is derived from a study of graft-versus-host responses after intestinal transplantation. The wider study: The transplants performed in recipients were multivisceral, liver-intestinal, or isolated intestinal.

The culture paired around 200,000 irradiated violet-dye-labeled stimulators with around 200,000 CFSE-labeled responders. Profiling relied on immunoSEQ multiplex PCR, and the TCRdb table lists in-frame clones only, not all of them. The sample holds roughly 15,000 clones, roughly two fifths seen once. The sample consisted of alloreactive CD8+ T cells from a mixed lymphocyte reaction culture, taken before intestinal transplant. Subset given: CFSE-low proliferating T cells sorted from roughly 6-day pre-transplant mixed lymphocyte reaction (GvH or HvG direction). The V gene is TRBV19, the J gene TRBJ2-4, with a tentative D call TRBD2 (6 bases). The clonotype originates from a human patient who received an intestinal transplant. CDR3 loop: CATLRGKLAKNIQYF. The CDR3 DNA reads TGTGCCACACTACGGGGGAAACTAGCCAAAAACATTCAGTACTTC. Full variable domain (missing parts from reference TRBV19 and TRBJ2-4): DGGITQSPKYLFRKEGQNVTLSCEQNLNHDAMYWYRQDPGQGLRLIYYSQIVNDFQKGDIAEGYSVSREKKESFPLTVTSAQKNPTAFYLCATLRGKLAKNIQYFGAGTRLSVL.